The sequence of this T cell receptor beta chain was determined in a study of shared clonotypes between healthy human individuals. Study-wide context: Serving as donors were a couple of women and three men, whose ages spanned 18 to 49.

CDR1 is MNHEY and CDR2 is SVGAGI in the germline V gene. CDR3 length: 12 amino acids. The ends were cut back, 8 bases at V and 8 bases at J, with 13 bases in the middle. Repertoires were generated with immunoSEQ multiplex PCR, while TCRdb's copy carries only in-frame clones and drops some. Of 550,000 to 850,000 clones in the sample, roughly 72% were seen once. The receptor's source is a woman under 40 in good health. The rearrangement joins TRBV6-5 to TRBJ2-1; unclear D gene. The material sequenced was memory CD4+ T cells sorted from blood. Subset given: CD45RA-negative fraction. CDR3 DNA sequence: TGTGCCAGCGGCCAGCTAGGCCATGAGCAGTTCTTC. Its protein is CASGQLGHEQFF.